The 15 T cell receptor beta chains given below trace back to one sample, sequenced in a study of blood T cell repertoires in COVID-19. Sequencing was performed with immunoSEQ multiplex PCR; in TCRdb, only in-frame clones are kept and a portion is missing. Among around 140,000 clones, 85% to 90% were seen once, and the ten largest hold 4.3%. Sequencing was done on a sample of peripheral blood. The receptors shown here come from a man in his 60s with COVID-19, enrolled during active disease.

The J gene is TRBJ1-6, the V gene TRBV2, with TRBD1 as a possible D gene (5 bases). The germline V gene has CDR1 SNHLY and CDR2 FYNNEI. V was clipped by 11 bases and J by 8 bases, with 16 bases between them. There are 13 residues in the CDR3. For the CDR3, the DNA is TGTGCCGACATGGCGGGGGAGGATTCACCCCTCCACTTT. Translation: CADMAGEDSPLHF.

This clone is a singleton in its sample. The chain employs TRBV5-4 and TRBJ2-2; 11 positions match TRBD2. This CDR3 comprises 16 residues. Losses at the gene ends were 0 bases for V and 7 bases for J; bases not matched to a gene: 5. Germline-derived CDR1 and CDR2 are SGHNT and YYREEE (reference sequence). The CDR3: CASSLVGTSGVGELFF. The CDR3 nucleotides are TGTGCCAGCAGCTTGGTAGGGACTAGCGGCGTCGGGGAGCTGTTTTTT.

This clone came up a few times. The V and J genes are TRBV19 and TRBJ2-1; 7 bases are a match to TRBD2. The length of the CDR3 is 16 residues. Trimming cost V 1 base and J 5 bases; bases outside gene matches: 8. Germline V gene lookup returns CDR1 LNHDA and CDR2 SQIVND (reference sequence). The CDR3 sequence is CASSIGSSGLDNEQFF. DNA for the CDR3: TGTGCCAGTAGTATAGGAAGTAGCGGGCTGGACAATGAGCAGTTCTTC.

The chain carries TRBV7-2 and TRBJ1-1; TRBD1 aligns across 8 bases. The germline V gene encodes CDR1 SGHTA and CDR2 FQGNSA. Trimming at V came to 4 bases and at J to 7 bases, leaving 2 bases not matched to a gene. The CDR3 loop spans 12 amino acids. The CDR3 region is CASSSRGREAFF. The CDR3 nucleotides read TGTGCCAGCAGCTCCAGGGGGCGTGAAGCTTTCTTT.

The sample holds many counts of this clone. This chain links TRBV5-4 with TRBJ1-5; 8 bases match TRBD1. Germline V gene data show CDR1 as SGHNT and CDR2 as YYREEE (reference sequence). The CDR3 runs 15 residues. With V trimmed by 4 bases and J by 6 bases, 9 bases remained unmatched. Written as DNA, the CDR3 is TGTGCCAGCAGCACGGACAGGGAAGTAGGTCAGCCCCAGCATTTT. Its protein is CASSTDREVGQPQHF.

The CDR3: CASSYPPGGKDTQYF. The CDR3 nucleotides are TGTGCCAGCAGTTACCCACCAGGGGGTAAAGATACGCAGTATTTT. V is TRBV6-5 and J is TRBJ2-3; 7 nucleotides align to TRBD1. CDR1 is MNHEY, CDR2 SVGAGI, per germline. The CDR3 is 15 amino acids. Trimming cost V 2 bases and J 5 bases; bases outside gene matches: 7.

In this sample, this clone turned up once. The chain recombines TRBV5-6 with TRBJ1-5; weak D call: TRBD1 (5 bases). V dropped 6 bases and J dropped 4 bases, with 20 bases sitting between them. Germline values: CDR1 SGHDT, CDR2 YYEEEE. This CDR3 has 16 residues. The chain's CDR3 is CASNMGGPLGNQPQHF. CDR3 in DNA: TGTGCCAGCAACATGGGGGGACCCTTAGGGAATCAGCCCCAGCATTTT.

The chain carries TRBV7-2 and TRBJ2-7; D is ambiguous. CDR1 is SGHTA, CDR2 FQGNSA, per germline. The CDR3 is made up of 16 amino acids. Trimming cost V 0 bases and J 5 bases, with 17 bases left between them. CDR3 coding DNA: TGTGCCAGCAGCTTAGCCGAGCTACTACGTGGAAACGAGCAGTACTTC. Translating it yields CASSLAELLRGNEQYF.

The V and J genes are TRBV9 and TRBJ1-1, with TRBD1 as a possible D gene (5 bases). The ends were cut back, 3 bases at V and 5 bases at J, with 11 bases in the middle. The CDR3 is made up of 13 amino acids. Per the germline V gene, CDR1 is SGDLS and CDR2 is YYNGEE. The CDR3 DNA is TGTGCCAGCAGCGGCGGGGGGAGGACTGAAGCTTTCTTT. Its translation is CASSGGGRTEAFF.

The rearrangement links TRBV6-2 or TRBV6-3 to TRBJ2-2, with TRBD2 identical over 9 bases. V gave up 1 base and J gave up 3 bases; unmatched junction bases: 6. CDR1 and CDR2 (germline): MNHEY, SVGEGT. There are 17 residues in the CDR3. In DNA, the CDR3 is TGTGCCAGCAGTTACTTGCGGGGGGGTGCAGACACCGGGGAGCTGTTTTTT. It encodes CASSYLRGGADTGELFF.

J is TRBJ2-2 and V is TRBV29-1, with TRBD1 identical over 10 bases. The length of the CDR3 is 18 residues. The germline V gene encodes CDR1 SQVTM and CDR2 ANQGSEA. The V segment lost 1 base and the J segment 0 bases; nucleotides outside the gene matches: 8. DNA of the CDR3: TGCAGCGTTGAAGTCCTTGGGGGGACAGGGGCGAACACCGGGGAGCTGTTTTTT. Protein: CSVEVLGGTGANTGELFF.

The J gene is TRBJ2-1, the V gene TRBV28; 11 positions match TRBD2. The CDR3 runs to 15 residues. Per the germline V gene, CDR1 is MDHEN and CDR2 is SYDVKM. V was pared by 5 bases and J by 4 bases, with 4 bases of the junction left unmatched. As DNA, the CDR3 is TGTGCCAGCAGTCCTACTAGCGGGGGTTACAATGAGCAGTTCTTC. Translated, it gives CASSPTSGGYNEQFF.

The J gene is TRBJ1-5, the V gene TRBV7-2, with a tentative D call TRBD1 (6 bases). Germline lookup yields CDR1 SGHTA and CDR2 FQGNSA. The CDR3 is 17 residues long. The V end was cut by 6 bases, the J end by 1 base, with 19 bases between. CDR3 amino acids: CASSRGGQFKSNQPQHF. The CDR3 DNA reads TGTGCCAGCAGTCGTGGAGGACAGTTTAAAAGCAATCAGCCCCAGCATTTT.

The chain employs TRBV7-2 and TRBJ2-2, with D perhaps matching TRBD1 (6 bases). The germline gives CDR1 SGHTA, CDR2 FQGNSA. Trimming removed 2 bases at V and 1 base at J, with 8 bases between. The CDR3 covers 15 residues. CDR3 sequence: CASSLTGQNTGELFF. The CDR3 DNA reads TGTGCCAGCAGCTTAACGGGACAGAACACCGGGGAGCTGTTTTTT.

The rearrangement joins TRBV9 to TRBJ1-1; TRBD1 agrees at 7 bases. The germline V gene has CDR1 SGDLS and CDR2 YYNGEE. The J segment lost 4 bases and the V segment lost 3 bases, leaving 6 bases of the junction unmatched. The length of the CDR3 is 14 residues. The CDR3 spells CASSAQGGGTEAFF. In DNA, the CDR3 is TGTGCCAGCAGCGCCCAGGGGGGCGGCACTGAAGCTTTCTTT.